These 2 T cell receptor beta chains were all obtained from the same sample, sequenced in a study of shared clonotypes between healthy human individuals. Clones were read by immunoSEQ multiplex PCR, and TCRdb kept only the in-frame ones, dropping some. There are around 2.1 million clones in the sample; roughly 95% occur only once, and more than 0.1% lies in the top ten. Input material: naive CD4+ T cells sorted from blood. Subset given: CD45RA+ positively selected. These receptors were obtained from a young man in good health.

A remark on this clone: Other DNA sequences in the sample encode the same CDR3. The chain is built from TRBV6-5 and TRBJ1-2; D may be TRBD1 (6 bases). This CDR3 spans 12 amino acids. Germline assignment: CDR1 MNHEY and CDR2 SVGAGI. The V gene lost 5 bases and the J gene lost 7 bases, with 11 bases spanning the gap. The CDR3 loop reads CASSQGSGGYTF. DNA for the CDR3: TGTGCCAGCAGTCAGGGGTCGGGTGGCTACACCTTC.

CDR3 region: CASSKGQGNYGYTF. The CDR3 nucleotides are TGTGCCAGCAGCAAAGGACAGGGAAACTATGGCTACACCTTC. This chain joins TRBV7-8 and TRBJ1-2; 8 nucleotides agree with TRBD1. CDR3 length: 14 residues. The ends lost 5 bases at V and 2 bases at J; junction bases unmatched: 4. CDR1 and CDR2 (germline): SGHVS, FQNEAQ.